The 7 T cell receptor beta chains below come from one sample, sequenced in a study of neurological immune-mediated disorders. Each CDR3 protein is one row after TCRdb ran MiXCR on the 5' RACE reads. The sample yields roughly 50,000 distinct CDR3 sequences, 16% seen once. The sequenced sample was PBMCs. Receptors were obtained from a man in his fifties or sixties in good health.

This clonotype was counted many times. This chain joins TRBV11-3 and TRBJ2-3; TRBD2 matches at 9 bases. The CDR3 loop spans 16 amino acids. Germline V CDR1 and CDR2: SGHNT, YENEEA. The ends lost 5 bases at V and 2 bases at J; junction bases unmatched: 8. The CDR3 loop reads CASSPGLAGTTDTQYF. CDR3 nucleotides: TGTGCCAGCAGCCCTGGGCTAGCGGGGACCACAGATACGCAGTATTTT.

This clonotype occurred many times. The chain links TRBV29-1 to TRBJ2-1; 15 positions agree with TRBD2. Germline assignment: CDR1 SQVTM and CDR2 ANQGSEA. CDR3 length: 17 amino acids. J gave up 2 bases and V 6 bases, and 8 bases lay outside the gene matches. This chain's CDR3 is CSVAGTSGRIPYNEQFF. The CDR3 DNA follows: TGCAGCGTCGCCGGGACTAGCGGGAGGATCCCCTACAATGAGCAGTTCTTC.

This clonotype occurred many times. The V and J genes are TRBV29-1 and TRBJ1-5; no clear D gene. Germline V gene data show CDR1 as SQVTM and CDR2 as ANQGSEA. V lost 4 bases, J lost 0 bases, and 4 bases lay in between. There are 12 residues in the CDR3. The CDR3 DNA reads TGCAGCGTTGGAGTTAGCAATCAGCCCCAGCATTTT. Amino acids: CSVGVSNQPQHF.

This clonotype has a count of ten or more. V is TRBV10-3 and J is TRBJ2-2, with 8 nucleotides matching TRBD1. The CDR3 length is 15 residues. Trimming at V came to 5 bases and at J to 3 bases, leaving 5 bases not matched to a gene. The germline V gene encodes CDR1 ENHRY and CDR2 SYGVKD. CDR3 protein: CAISPGQAYTGELFF. Written as DNA, the CDR3 is TGTGCCATCAGTCCGGGACAGGCGTACACCGGGGAGCTGTTTTTT.

Worth noting for this clonotype: A much larger clone differs by one base, so this may be a read error. The chain employs TRBV5-1 and TRBJ2-7; 8 nucleotides match TRBD2. Germline CDR1 SGHRS, CDR2 YFSETQ. This CDR3 has 19 residues. The CDR3 DNA is TGCACCAGCAGCTTGGATACCCCTTCGGAGCGGGAGCTCCCCTACGAGCAGTACTTC. This translates into CTSSLDTPSERELPYEQYF. The full variable domain, its missing parts supplied by reference TRBV5-1 and TRBJ2-7, is KAGVTQTPRYLIKTRGQQVTLSCSPISGHRSVSWYQQTPGQGLQFLFEYFSETQRNKGNFPGRFSGRQFSNSRSEMNVSTLELGDSALYLCTSSLDTPSERELPYEQYFGPGTRLTVT.

This clonotype was observed at least ten times. This chain joins TRBV20-1 and TRBJ1-1; D might be TRBD1 (5 bases). The CDR3 length is 14 residues. V was pared by 5 bases and J by 4 bases, with 17 bases between. Germline CDR1 reads DFQATT; CDR2 reads SNEGSKA (reference sequence). CDR3 sequence (DNA): TGCAGTGCTGAGGGGTTGGCAGGGCCCACTGAAGCTTTCTTT. This encodes CSAEGLAGPTEAFF.

The rearrangement uses TRBV28 and TRBJ1-1; unclear D gene. The length of the CDR3 is 12 residues. Germline V gives CDR1 MDHEN, CDR2 SYDVKM. V was clipped by 6 bases and J by 3 bases, with 8 bases between them. The CDR3 region has the DNA TGTGCCAGCAGGCCGATGTACACTGAAGCTTTCTTT. This sequence encodes CASRPMYTEAFF.